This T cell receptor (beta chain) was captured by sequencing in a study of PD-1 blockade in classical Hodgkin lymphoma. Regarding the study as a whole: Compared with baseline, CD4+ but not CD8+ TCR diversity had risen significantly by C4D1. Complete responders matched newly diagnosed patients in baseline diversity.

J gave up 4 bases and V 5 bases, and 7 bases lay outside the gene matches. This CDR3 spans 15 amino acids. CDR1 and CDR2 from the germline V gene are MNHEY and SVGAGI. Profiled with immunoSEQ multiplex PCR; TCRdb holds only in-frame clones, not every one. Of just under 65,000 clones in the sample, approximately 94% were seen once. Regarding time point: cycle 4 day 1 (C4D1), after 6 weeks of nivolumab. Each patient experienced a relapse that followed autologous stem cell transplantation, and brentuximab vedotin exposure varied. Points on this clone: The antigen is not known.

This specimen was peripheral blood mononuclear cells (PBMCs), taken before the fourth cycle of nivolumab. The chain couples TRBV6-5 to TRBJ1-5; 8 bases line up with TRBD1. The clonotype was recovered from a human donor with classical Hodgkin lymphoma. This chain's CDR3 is CASSSRQGLNQPQHF. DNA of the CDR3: TGTGCCAGCAGTAGCAGACAGGGGTTGAATCAGCCCCAGCATTTT.